The 8 T cell receptor beta chains below come from one sample, sequenced in a study of T cells after yellow fever vaccination. Each CDR3 protein is one row after TCRdb ran MiXCR on the 5' RACE reads. This repertoire shows approximately 510,000 distinct CDR3 sequences, less than 25% found once; its top ten account for about a sixth. The material sequenced was PBMCs, taken around 3 weeks after the first yellow fever vaccination. The source is a man aged 18 to 30 who received the YFV17D yellow fever vaccine.

This rearrangement joins TRBV7-2 to TRBJ2-2; D is undetermined. Per germline, CDR1 SGHTA and CDR2 FQGNSA. The CDR3 loop spans 17 amino acids. With 1 base removed from V and 2 bases from J, the gap between germline ends came to 14 bases. The CDR3 nucleotides read TGTGCCAGCAGCTTAGGCGCACCTAGTCTTAACACCGGGGAGCTGTTTTTT. It yields the protein CASSLGAPSLNTGELFF.

This clonotype was seen a few times. The rearrangement uses TRBV20-1 and TRBJ2-3; D is perhaps TRBD1 (6 bases). Per germline, CDR1 DFQATT and CDR2 SNEGSKA (reference sequence). The V end lost 2 bases, the J end lost 3 bases, and 15 bases lay between the germline ends. The CDR3 has 15 amino acids. CDR3 amino acids: CSARYGPGVTDTQYF. The DNA of the CDR3 is TGCAGTGCTAGATACGGGCCAGGGGTTACAGATACGCAGTATTTT.

A few counts support this clonotype. V gene TRBV28 combines with J gene TRBJ2-7; the D gene is possibly TRBD2 (5 bases). Germline-derived CDR1 and CDR2 are MDHEN and SYDVKM. Trimming stripped 1 base from V and 4 bases from J, with 14 bases between. This CDR3 spans 15 amino acids. CDR3 nucleotides: TGTGCCAGCAGTTTATCCCAGGCGGGCGGTTACGAGCAGTACGTC. This sequence encodes CASSLSQAGGYEQYV.

The chain carries TRBV27 and TRBJ2-1; D remains ambiguous. Germline CDR1 MNHEY, CDR2 SMNVEV (reference sequence). The CDR3 extends over 13 amino acids. The V and J ends lost 5 bases and 8 bases respectively, with 13 bases between them. This CDR3 reads CASSPLVTDEQFF. In DNA, the CDR3 is TGTGCCAGCAGTCCCTTAGTGACCGATGAGCAGTTCTTC.

This clonotype came up a few times. The gene calls are TRBV4-1 and TRBJ2-5; possibly TRBD1 for D (6 bases). V was pared by 2 bases and J by 5 bases, with 18 bases between. The CDR3 extends over 16 amino acids. Per germline, CDR1 MGHRA and CDR2 YSYEKL. The CDR3 loop reads CASSQLGGLGGETQYF. The CDR3 DNA sequence: TGCGCCAGCAGCCAACTTGGGGGCCTAGGCGGGGAGACCCAGTACTTC.

The genes are TRBV25-1 and TRBJ2-7; 9 nucleotides match TRBD1. V was pared by 9 bases and J by 8 bases, with 14 bases of the junction left unmatched. The length of the CDR3 is 14 residues. CDR1 MGHDK and CDR2 SYGVNS come from the germline V gene. This chain's CDR3 is CASRSTGGFPKQYF. CDR3 nucleotide sequence: TGTGCCAGTCGAAGCACAGGGGGCTTCCCAAAGCAGTACTTC.

The chain couples TRBV6-1 to TRBJ2-7, with D unresolved. The CDR3 covers 14 residues. The germline V gene has CDR1 MNHNS and CDR2 SASEGT. V lost 5 bases and J lost 4, with 15 bases in between. The CDR3 region is CASSTRHSQYEQYV. Written as DNA, the CDR3 is TGTGCCAGCAGTACCCGTCACTCCCAATACGAGCAGTACGTC.

This clonotype was seen only a few times. The V call is TRBV7-2, the J call TRBJ1-2, with unresolved D. This CDR3 has 14 amino acids. Germline V gene data show CDR1 as SGHTA and CDR2 as FQGNSA. The V gene lost 7 bases and the J gene lost 1 base, with 13 bases spanning the gap. For the CDR3, the DNA is TGTGCCAGCACTAGGCCAATTTTTAACTATGGCTACACCTTC. Translated: CASTRPIFNYGYTF.